One and the same sample provided the 17 T cell receptor beta chains below, sequenced in a study of cytomegalovirus exposure and HLA in healthy donors. The study ran its PCR with 60 Vbeta and 13 Jbeta primers. Only in-frame clones appear in the TCRdb table, and some are missing; sequencing was by immunoSEQ multiplex PCR. Of 150,000 or so clones in the sample, 70% to 80% were seen once. The sample was PBMCs. Receptors originate from a man aged 40-55 years in good health and CMV-seronegative.

This clone was detected once. This chain uses TRBV18 with TRBJ1-1; D gene unclear. The ends were cut back, 3 bases at V and 5 bases at J, with 10 bases in the middle. Germline CDR1 and CDR2: KGHSH and LQKENI. The CDR3 totals 13 residues. CDR3 coding DNA: TGTGCCAGCTCACCCCAGGATGGGACTGAAGCTTTCTTT. Its protein product is CASSPQDGTEAFF.

The V call is TRBV12-5, the J call TRBJ2-1, with 10 bases that match TRBD2. This CDR3 has 17 amino acids. CDR1 is LGHNT and CDR2 is FRNRAP in the germline V gene. With V trimmed by 0 bases and J by 2 bases, 4 bases remained unmatched. CDR3 residues: CASGLVGLAGAYNEQFF. The CDR3 DNA is TGTGCTAGTGGTTTGGTAGGGCTAGCGGGGGCCTACAATGAGCAGTTCTTC.

This chain links TRBV19 with TRBJ1-1, with D unresolved. The CDR3 has 13 residues. Trimming removed 10 bases at V and 0 bases at J, with 12 bases between. Germline values: CDR1 LNHDA, CDR2 SQIVND (reference sequence). The CDR3 loop is CATKSSVNTEAFF. As DNA, the CDR3 is TGTGCCACAAAGTCCTCGGTGAACACTGAAGCTTTCTTT.

The V and J genes are TRBV9 and TRBJ2-6; weak D call: TRBD2 (6 bases). The germline gives CDR1 SGDLS, CDR2 YYNGEE. The CDR3 sequence is 19 residues long. The germline V and J ends were trimmed by 4 bases and 0 bases, with 20 bases remaining between them. DNA of the CDR3: TGTGCCAGCAGCCCCCGTGGGGGGTTTCCTCGCTCTGGGGCCAACGTCCTGACTTTC. Translation gives CASSPRGGFPRSGANVLTF.

This clone was seen a handful of times. The chain uses TRBV5-1 and TRBJ2-1, with a weak D call TRBD1 (6 bases). Trimming cost V 4 bases and J 0 bases, with 11 bases left between them. The CDR3 sequence is 15 residues long. The germline gives CDR1 SGHRS, CDR2 YFSETQ. The CDR3 region is CASSIGQSSYNEQFF. The CDR3 nucleotides are TGCGCCAGCAGCATCGGACAGAGCTCCTACAATGAGCAGTTCTTC.

This clone was seen once. The V and J genes are TRBV5-1 and TRBJ2-2; 10 bases line up with TRBD2. The CDR3 loop spans 18 amino acids. Looked up from germline, CDR1 is SGHRS and CDR2 is YFSETQ. J gave up 5 bases and V 2 bases, and 12 bases lay outside the gene matches. CDR3 loop: CASSLGFAGLALTGELFF. The CDR3 bases are TGCGCCAGCAGCTTAGGGTTCGCGGGACTAGCGCTGACCGGGGAGCTGTTTTTT.

V usage is TRBV28 and J usage is TRBJ2-3, with D tentatively TRBD1 (6 bases). From germline, CDR1 is MDHEN and CDR2 SYDVKM. The V gene lost 4 bases and the J gene lost 0 bases, with 11 bases spanning the gap. The CDR3 has 15 amino acids. The CDR3 is CASSSGQSSTDTQYF. Written as DNA, the CDR3 is TGTGCCAGCAGTTCCGGACAGTCGAGCACAGATACGCAGTATTTT.

In the case of this clone: One junction end does not reproduce the germline sequence, and a read error may be involved. The chain carries TRBV7-9 and TRBJ2-2, with D maybe TRBD2 (6 bases). CDR3 length: 14 amino acids. Germline V gene lookup returns CDR1 SEHNR and CDR2 FQNEAQ (reference sequence). The CDR3: CSSKSAAGTGELFF. For the CDR3, the DNA is TGTTCCAGCAAGTCCGCGGCGGGGACCGGGGAGCTGTTTTTT.

This chain joins TRBV9 and TRBJ2-5, with TRBD2 matching 8 bases. The CDR3 length is 14 residues. Germline values: CDR1 SGDLS, CDR2 YYNGEE. Trimming at V came to 6 bases and at J to 4 bases, leaving 8 bases not matched to a gene. In DNA, the CDR3 is TGTGCCAGCACCCCCGGGGGGGGCGGAGAGACCCAGTACTTC. This sequence encodes CASTPGGGGETQYF. Complete variable domain (other parts from reference TRBV9 and TRBJ2-5): DSGVTQTPKHLITATGQRVTLRCSPRSGDLSVYWYQQSLDQGLQFLIQYYNGEERAKGNILERFSAQQFPDLHSELNLSSLELGDSALYFCASTPGGGGETQYFGPGTRLLVL.

V and J are TRBV2 and TRBJ2-1; 7 bases are a match to TRBD1. Trimming cost V 3 bases and J 1 base; bases outside gene matches: 6. Germline CDR1 SNHLY, CDR2 FYNNEI. This CDR3 comprises 16 residues. CDR3 coding DNA: TGTGCCAGCAGTGATTTGCAGGGGGAGTCCTACAATGAGCAGTTCTTC. This sequence encodes CASSDLQGESYNEQFF.

As for this clone: Its ends do not fully match the called genes, so a read error is possible. V is TRBV7-9 and J is TRBJ1-5; D perhaps matches TRBD1 (5 bases). Per the germline V gene, CDR1 is SEHNR and CDR2 is FQNEAQ (reference sequence). This CDR3 is built from 15 residues. The CDR3: CSSRDSRYSNQPQHF. The DNA for the CDR3 is TGTTCCAGCAGAGACAGTAGGTATAGCAATCAGCCCCAGCATTTT. Together with reference TRBV7-9 and TRBJ1-5, the CDR3 gives the full variable domain: DTGVSQNPRHKITKRGQNVTFRCDPISEHNRLYWYRQTLGQGPEFLTYFQNEAQLEKSRLLSDRFSAERPKGSFSTLEIQRTEQGDSAMYLCSSRDSRYSNQPQHFGDGTRLSIL.

This chain links TRBV7-2 with TRBJ1-5; no clear D. V was pared by 1 base and J by 4 bases, with 11 bases between. The germline CDR1 and CDR2 sequences are SGHTA and FQGNSA. The CDR3 is 15 residues long. The CDR3 loop is CASSLDGSGNQPQHF. CDR3 nucleotide sequence: TGTGCCAGCAGCTTAGATGGGTCAGGTAATCAGCCCCAGCATTTT.

V usage is TRBV4-1 and J usage is TRBJ1-1; 11 bases match TRBD1. The J segment lost 4 bases and the V segment lost 6 bases, leaving 7 bases of the junction unmatched. Germline CDR1 is MGHRA and CDR2 is YSYEKL. The CDR3 runs 15 residues. The CDR3 DNA reads as TGCGCCAGCAGACGTACCGGGACAGGGGGCACTGAAGCTTTCTTT. This encodes CASRRTGTGGTEAFF.

DNA of the CDR3: TGTGCCAGCAGTTTATCCCGGACAGGGGGCAACGAGCAGTACTTC. Protein sequence: CASSLSRTGGNEQYF. The V call is TRBV28, the J call TRBJ2-5; 11 bases agree with TRBD1. The closer fit of TRBJ2-7 to the DNA end suggests the J call may be wrong. This CDR3 contains 15 residues. CDR1 is MDHEN and CDR2 is SYDVKM in the germline V gene.

This clone was counted a few times. In nucleotides, the CDR3 is TGTGCCAGCAGCGTACTGGGCGGGAGGACGAACACCGGGGAGCTGTTTTTT. Encoded protein: CASSVLGGRTNTGELFF. This chain uses TRBV9 with TRBJ2-2; 8 bases agree with TRBD2. This CDR3 has 17 amino acids. The germline gives CDR1 SGDLS, CDR2 YYNGEE. The trim removed 1 base at V and 0 bases at J, leaving 5 bases unmatched.

V and J are TRBV21-1 and TRBJ1-4. TRBV21-1 corresponds to a pseudogene. The CDR3 consists of 8 residues. The CDR3 DNA reads as TGTGCCGCCCCGGGACTGTTTTTT. Translation: CAAPGLFF.

The chain combines TRBV6-5 with TRBJ2-5; TRBD1 agrees at 9 bases. The CDR3 covers 14 residues. Unmatched junction bases numbered 5, after V lost 5 bases and J lost 4 bases. Germline CDR1 reads MNHEY; CDR2 reads SVGAGI. The CDR3: CASSPTGGGETQYF. In DNA form, the CDR3 reads TGTGCCAGCAGTCCCACAGGGGGCGGAGAGACCCAGTACTTC.